This TCR beta chain was identified during a study of blood T cell repertoires in COVID-19 (dated by TCRdb to the early 2020s). Turning to the overall study: The collaborator samples originated in the United States, Italy and Spain and spanned the acute and convalescent phases of COVID-19. The material from the prospective study consisted of cDNA or gDNA derived from T cells, B-cell-depleted T cells, or PBMCs. Subjects who had been exposed to COVID-19, were actively infected with it, or had recovered from it provided the deeply sampled blood TCRbeta repertoires that made up the dataset. The repertoires were released in a freely available public database intended as a resource for research on the immune response to SARS-CoV-2. The samples were drawn from the first 160 participants of the ongoing ImmuneRACE study and from over 950 subjects provided by 6 global collaborators. Nearly every sample came with metadata listing a de-identified subject ID, COVID-19 status, age in years and sex. Where HLA class I and class II types were available, the types were taken from metadata supplied by the sample provider, not from assay-based typing. What the study reported, not specific to this receptor: The quantity of clinical and demographic metadata differed by source and by participant and was supplied without curation.

CDR1 and CDR2 were assigned from the germline V gene (reference sequence) as SEHNR and FQNEAQ. The germline V and J ends show losses of 5 bases and 4 bases respectively, and no gene match explains 11 bases of the junction. The CDR3 runs 17 amino acids, cysteine and phenylalanine included. The entry retains the CDR3 DNA only, 51 bases that are in frame from base 1. TCRbeta CDR3 regions were amplified from genomic DNA using the immunoSEQ Assay, a bias-controlled multiplex PCR. For the original study's pipeline: The number of nucleated cells in each sample was estimated by amplification of reference gene primers within the assay. Sequence reads were collapsed and filtered to measure the absolute abundance of every unique TCRbeta CDR3 rearrangement. For each sample, productive Simpson clonality was calculated by taking the square root of Simpson's diversity index across productive rearrangements. TCRdb stores this immuneACCESS table with in-frame sequences only. Part of the clones is absent; in the studies checked, under half of the shortfall reflects unresolved V genes, and no reason is known for the rest. For V, J and clone size, that table is used; D and trimming come from the DNA. In all, the sample holds fewer than 50,000 clones, and 65% to 80% of those were seen once. The ten largest clonotypes hold roughly 25% of the sample.

Each collaborating institution followed its own protocols to collect whole blood in K2EDTA tubes. For TCRbeta analysis, collaborator samples were shipped as frozen whole blood, as isolated PBMCs, or as DNA extracted from either sample type. Concerning this clone itself: Its antigen target is currently unknown. Per-nucleotide qualities are absent, and no much larger clonotype sits a single base away.

The sequence joins TRBV7-9 to TRBJ1-6, and 7 junctional nucleotides match TRBD1. The sample was peripheral blood. The sequence was collected from a man aged 70 or older with acute or convalescent COVID-19. CDR3 region: CASSDEGGAEYNSPLHF. The DNA reads as follows: TGTGCCAGCAGCGACGAAGGGGGCGCCGAGTATAATTCACCCCTCCACTTT.